The clone carrying this TCR beta chain was seen only a few times. This sample is drawn from a study of T-cell reconstitution after alpha-beta-depleted transplantation in children. TCRbeta library preparation incorporated unique molecular identifiers. TCRdb used MiXCR to reprocess the PCR reads, holding one entry per CDR3 protein. The sample records some 640,000 distinct CDR3 sequences, around a sixth being singletons. The sample consisted of PBMCs from the stem cell graft donor, taken from the stem cell graft. The sequence came from a human donor who donated a stem cell graft to a child with acute myeloid leukemia.

CDR3: CSVEGPGKEEQYF. The CDR3 DNA follows: TGCAGCGTTGAAGGCCCAGGGAAGGAAGAGCAGTACTTC. The genes are TRBV29-1 and TRBJ2-7, with D tentatively TRBD1 (5 bases). The CDR3 has 13 amino acids. Deletions cut 1 base from V and 7 bases from J, with 14 bases between. The germline V gene encodes CDR1 SQVTM and CDR2 ANQGSEA.